This T cell receptor (beta chain) came from a study of T cell responses to AZD1222 COVID-19 vaccine. Overall study: Doses given second, at about 4 or about 12 weeks, were pooled.

This clone showed up just a few times. There are 15 residues in the CDR3. V trimming: 5 bases; J trimming: 2 bases; junction bases outside the gene matches: 6. CDR1 and CDR2 (germline): SGHVS, FNYEAQ. Using immunoSEQ multiplex PCR, the repertoire was profiled, and TCRdb retains in-frame clones only, with some absent. The data hold over 85,000 clones, with over 85% observed a single time. This sample comprised peripheral blood, obtained on day 0 of AZD1222 vaccination. The chain uses TRBV7-6 and TRBJ2-5, with 9 bases matching TRBD2. This clonotype was obtained from an adult in good health. The CDR3 loop reads CASSISGGLQETQYF. The CDR3 region has the DNA TGTGCCAGCAGCATTAGCGGGGGACTACAAGAGACCCAGTACTTC.